This entry lists 30 T cell receptor beta chains sequenced from one sample in a study of blood T cell repertoires in COVID-19. Produced via immunoSEQ multiplex PCR; TCRdb's table is partial and in-frame only. The sample consists of more than 130,000 clones, around 87% of them appearing once. Input material: peripheral blood. Source of these receptors: a woman in her thirties or forties with acute or convalescent COVID-19.

The rearrangement links TRBV7-9 to TRBJ2-2; unclear D gene. Germline V gene data show CDR1 as SEHNR and CDR2 as FQNEAQ (reference sequence). Trimming took 6 bases from V and 4 from J, leaving 6 bases between them. This CDR3 has 12 residues. CDR3 bases: TGTGCCAGCAGTCCCTTCACCGGGGAGCTGTTTTTT. It specifies CASSPFTGELFF.

This chain joins TRBV7-2 and TRBJ2-2; no definite D call. Trimming shortened V by 1 base and J by 6 bases, and 9 bases separated the two germline ends. Germline V gene data show CDR1 as SGHTA and CDR2 as FQGNSA. The CDR3 is 14 residues long. This CDR3 reads CASSLGIAAGELFF. The CDR3 DNA is TGTGCCAGCAGCTTAGGGATAGCCGCCGGGGAGCTGTTTTTT. The entire variable domain, with the rest obtained from reference TRBV7-2 and TRBJ2-2, is as follows: GAGVSQSPSNKVTEKGKDVELRCDPISGHTALYWYRQSLGQGLEFLIYFQGNSAPDKSGLPSDRFSAERTGGSVSTLTIQRTQQEDSAVYLCASSLGIAAGELFFGEGSRLTVL.

The chain joins TRBV19 to TRBJ2-2, with D unclear. CDR1 and CDR2 (germline): LNHDA, SQIVND (reference sequence). This CDR3 contains 14 residues. The V gene lost 2 bases and the J gene lost 2 bases, with 6 bases spanning the gap. The CDR3, as DNA: TGTGCCAGTAGTATACTGGGCAACACCGGGGAGCTGTTTTTT. Its translation: CASSILGNTGELFF.

Comments on this clone: One end of the junction does not line up with germline, which may come from a read error. The chain carries TRBV7-7 and TRBJ2-1; 10 positions agree with TRBD2. There are 18 residues in the CDR3. Germline V gene data show CDR1 as SSHAT and CDR2 as FNYEAQ (reference sequence). The CDR3 is CASSLGLSLAGEGDEQFF. CDR3 nucleotide sequence: TGTGCTAGCAGCTTAGGACTGTCTCTAGCGGGAGAGGGGGATGAGCAGTTCTTC.

The rearrangement joins TRBV1 to TRBJ2-1; TRBD2 is the table's D call, not checked against the DNA. TRBV1 is shown as a pseudogene. The CDR3 sequence is 16 residues long. The CDR3 nucleotides are TGCACCAGCAGCACCGGACTAGCGGGAGGGAACAATGAGCAGTTCTTC. Its protein product is CTSSTGLAGGNNEQFF.

In DNA, the CDR3 is TGTGCCAGCAGCCTCACAGGGTCCAAAGAGACCCAGTACTTC. Amino acids: CASSLTGSKETQYF. The chain is built from TRBV13 and TRBJ2-5; D might be TRBD1 (6 bases). Germline V gene lookup returns CDR1 PRHDT and CDR2 FYEKMQ (reference sequence). This CDR3 is built from 14 residues. Trimming pared 5 bases from V and 3 bases from J, leaving 13 bases between.

V and J are TRBV19 and TRBJ1-5; D possibly corresponds to TRBD1 (5 bases). Trimming stripped 5 bases from V and 7 bases from J, with 12 bases between. The CDR3 is made up of 13 amino acids. CDR1 is LNHDA, CDR2 SQIVND, per germline (reference sequence). The CDR3 spells CASSLGGYQPQHF. CDR3 DNA: TGTGCCAGTAGTCTGGGGGGATACCAGCCCCAGCATTTT.

This clone was seen once. This rearrangement joins TRBV27 to TRBJ2-7; 13 bases match TRBD2. J was trimmed by 6 bases and V by 9 bases; bases with no gene match: 2. In germline, CDR1 is MNHEY, CDR2 SMNVEV (reference sequence). The CDR3 has 12 amino acids. The CDR3 DNA reads TGTGCCAGTCGGACTAGCGGGAGCGAGCAGTACTTC. Residues: CASRTSGSEQYF.

The V call is TRBV9, the J call TRBJ2-3; TRBD2 aligns across 9 bases. CDR1 is SGDLS and CDR2 is YYNGEE in the germline V gene. The CDR3 has 13 residues. With V trimmed by 3 bases and J by 4 bases, 0 bases remained unmatched. The CDR3 nucleotides are TGTGCCAGCAGCGGCGGGGGGGCAGATACGCAGTATTTT. It is translated as CASSGGGADTQYF.

The V gene is TRBV10-3, the J gene TRBJ1-1; 9 bases are a match to TRBD1. The CDR3 loop spans 14 amino acids. The J segment lost 4 bases and the V segment lost 5 bases, leaving 5 bases of the junction unmatched. The V gene's germline CDR1 is ENHRY and CDR2 SYGVKD. CDR3 sequence reads: CAISSGTGPTEAFF. DNA for the CDR3: TGTGCCATCAGTTCCGGGACAGGGCCCACTGAAGCTTTCTTT.

A note on this clone: Germline is not matched at one junction end, which may reflect a read error. The V gene is TRBV19, the J gene TRBJ1-4; the match to TRBD1 covers 7 bases. In germline, CDR1 is LNHDA, CDR2 SQIVND (reference sequence). CDR3 length equals 19 residues. The CDR3 bases are TGTGCCAGTAGGATAGGGCCGAGGACAGGAAGTCCTCTCAATGAAAAACTGTTTTTT. It yields the protein CASRIGPRTGSPLNEKLFF.

The table lists this clone with a count of one. This chain connects TRBV2 to TRBJ2-5; 9 nucleotides match TRBD1. The CDR3 loop spans 16 amino acids. The germline V gene encodes CDR1 SNHLY and CDR2 FYNNEI. The J segment lost 5 bases and the V segment lost 5 bases, leaving 12 bases of the junction unmatched. The CDR3: CASSTLQGATRETQYF. In DNA, the CDR3 is TGTGCCAGCAGTACCTTACAGGGGGCCACTAGGGAGACCCAGTACTTC.

This clone was recorded only once. The rearrangement uses TRBV5-4 and TRBJ2-2; the match to TRBD2 covers 9 bases. Germline V lookup: CDR1 SGHNT, CDR2 YYREEE (reference sequence). With V trimmed by 1 base and J by 6 bases, 10 bases remained unmatched. CDR3 length: 17 residues. The CDR3 reads CASSLRLAGLGSGELFF. The CDR3 DNA reads TGTGCCAGCAGCTTGAGGCTAGCGGGGCTGGGATCCGGGGAGCTGTTTTTT.

The chain recombines TRBV5-5 with TRBJ2-2; D is perhaps TRBD1 (5 bases). The V end lost 2 bases, the J end lost 4 bases, and 12 bases lay between the germline ends. The CDR3 has 15 residues. Germline values: CDR1 SGHKS, CDR2 YYEKEE (reference sequence). CDR3: CASSFGGAATGELFF. The CDR3 DNA sequence: TGTGCCAGCAGCTTTGGTGGGGCGGCCACCGGGGAGCTGTTTTTT. The full variable domain, in which reference TRBV5-5 and TRBJ2-2 provide the parts outside the CDR3, is DAGVTQSPTHLIKTRGQQVTLRCSPISGHKSVSWYQQVLGQGPQFIFQYYEKEERGRGNFPDRFSARQFPNYSSELNVNALLLGDSALYLCASSFGGAATGELFFGEGSRLTVL.

The chain carries TRBV3-1 (or the pseudogene TRBV3-2) and TRBJ1-3; no clear D. V gave up 0 bases and J gave up 4 bases, with 10 bases separating them. Germline lookup yields CDR1 LGHDT and CDR2 YNNKEL (reference sequence). This CDR3 has 15 residues. The CDR3 DNA sequence: TGTGCCAGCAGCCAAGATTCGGCTAGGGGAAACACCATATATTTT. Amino acids: CASSQDSARGNTIYF.

The chain combines TRBV4-1 with TRBJ2-7, with TRBD1 as a possible D gene (5 bases). Looked up from germline, CDR1 is MGHRA and CDR2 is YSYEKL. V lost 3 bases to trimming and J lost 2 bases, with 14 bases between them. CDR3 length equals 15 residues. For the CDR3, the DNA is TGCGCCAGCAGCCATAAGATAGACAGTCCCTACGAGCAGTACTTC. It encodes CASSHKIDSPYEQYF.

This rearrangement joins TRBV5-1 to TRBJ1-1, with TRBD1 as a possible D gene (5 bases). The CDR3 length is 15 residues. CDR1 and CDR2 from the germline V gene are SGHRS and YFSETQ. Trimming shortened V by 5 bases and J by 0 bases, and 14 bases separated the two germline ends. The CDR3 coding sequence is TGCGCCAGCAGTGATGGCGGGGGACTGAACACTGAAGCTTTCTTT. Amino acids: CASSDGGGLNTEAFF.

The J gene is TRBJ2-3, the V gene TRBV7-6, with 7 bases identical to TRBD2. CDR1 and CDR2 (germline): SGHVS, FNYEAQ. Trimming at V came to 5 bases and at J to 1 base, leaving 6 bases not matched to a gene. This CDR3 contains 15 residues. CDR3 nucleotides: TGTGCCAGCAGCGTTACTAGCGTAGGCACAGATACGCAGTATTTT. Translation: CASSVTSVGTDTQYF.

This sequence joins TRBV27 and TRBJ2-3; TRBD2 matches at 7 bases. V shed 6 bases and J 0 bases; nucleotides not matched to a gene: 3. This CDR3 spans 14 amino acids. Germline values: CDR1 MNHEY, CDR2 SMNVEV (reference sequence). The chain's CDR3 is CASRSGISTDTQYF. The CDR3 bases are TGTGCCAGCAGGAGCGGGATTAGCACAGATACGCAGTATTTT.

The V gene is TRBV19, the J gene TRBJ1-5, with D possibly TRBD1 on 5 matching bases. The CDR3 is 14 amino acids. CDR1 is LNHDA and CDR2 is SQIVND in the germline V gene (reference sequence). The germline V and J ends were trimmed by 5 bases and 6 bases, with 14 bases remaining between them. The CDR3 loop reads CASSLGTMSQPQHF. CDR3 coding DNA: TGTGCCAGTAGTCTCGGGACTATGAGTCAGCCCCAGCATTTT.

The table lists this clone with a few counts. J is TRBJ2-5 and V is TRBV6-2 or TRBV6-3, with TRBD1 identical over 7 bases. Germline V CDR1 and CDR2: MNHEY, SVGEGT. CDR3 length: 14 residues. V dropped 2 bases and J dropped 4; count of bases not matched to a gene: 4. CDR3 amino acids: CASSYGTEVETQYF. Here the CDR3 DNA reads TGTGCCAGCAGTTACGGGACAGAGGTAGAGACCCAGTACTTC.

As regards this clone: Other DNA sequences from this sample encode an identical CDR3 as well. The J gene is TRBJ1-2, the V gene TRBV12-3 or TRBV12-4, with TRBD1 as a possible D gene (5 bases). Trimming left V 1 base short and J 4 bases short, with 7 bases between. This CDR3 contains 13 residues. The CDR3 is CASSLGGAYGYTF. The CDR3 DNA is TGTGCCAGCAGTTTAGGGGGCGCCTATGGCTACACCTTC.

The J gene is TRBJ1-2, the V gene TRBV7-8, with TRBD1 as a possible D gene (6 bases). From germline, CDR1 is SGHVS and CDR2 FQNEAQ. V lost 2 bases, J lost 3 bases, and 16 bases lay in between. There are 16 residues in the CDR3. The CDR3 here is CASSLYYQGSDYGYTF. The CDR3 coding sequence is TGTGCCAGCAGCTTATATTATCAGGGGTCGGACTATGGCTACACCTTC.

As for this clone: Other DNA sequences in the same sample also yield this CDR3. The genes are TRBV4-2 and TRBJ2-1; TRBD2 aligns across 10 bases. CDR3 length: 19 residues. Per germline, CDR1 LGHNA and CDR2 YNFKEQ. Trimming cost V 4 bases and J 5 bases; bases outside gene matches: 17. In nucleotides, the CDR3 is TGTGCCAGCAGCCCCCAGGAGCTAGCGGGAGTAAGGGTGCACAATGAGCAGTTCTTC. Residues: CASSPQELAGVRVHNEQFF.

The chain recombines TRBV10-3 with TRBJ2-2; D perhaps matches TRBD2 (5 bases). Germline lookup yields CDR1 ENHRY and CDR2 SYGVKD. The V end lost 2 bases, the J end lost 3 bases, and 13 bases lay between the germline ends. This CDR3 region has 16 residues. CDR3 nucleotides: TGTGCCATCAGTGAGCGAACGGGCGGGCACACCGGGGAGCTGTTTTTT. Protein product: CAISERTGGHTGELFF.

The chain joins TRBV3-1 (or the pseudogene TRBV3-2) to TRBJ2-7; the match to TRBD1 covers 8 bases. This CDR3 has 16 residues. Germline lookup yields CDR1 LGHDT and CDR2 YNNKEL (reference sequence). The V segment lost 1 base and the J segment 6 bases; nucleotides outside the gene matches: 11. CDR3: CASSQGIQGALREQYF. CDR3 DNA sequence: TGTGCCAGCAGCCAAGGTATCCAGGGGGCCTTACGCGAGCAGTACTTC.

V is TRBV29-1 and J is TRBJ1-1; no definite D call. The CDR3 loop spans 14 amino acids. The germline V gene has CDR1 SQVTM and CDR2 ANQGSEA. Trimming took 3 bases from V and 5 from J, leaving 16 bases between them. The CDR3 sequence: CSVEREGPGTEAFF. The CDR3 bases are TGCAGCGTTGAGAGGGAGGGTCCGGGTACTGAAGCTTTCTTT.

J is TRBJ1-1 and V is TRBV30; D is uncertain. V was cut by 4 bases and J by 5 bases, with 14 bases left in between. Germline loops: CDR1 GTSNPN, CDR2 SVGIG (reference sequence). CDR3 size: 13 residues. CDR3 DNA: TGTGCCTGGACTCCCCAAAGGAGGACTGAAGCTTTCTTT. Encoded protein: CAWTPQRRTEAFF.

This chain joins TRBV5-6 and TRBJ2-3; 16 bases fit TRBD2. Germline CDR1 is SGHDT and CDR2 is YYEEEE. The CDR3 extends over 18 amino acids. The ends lost 4 bases at V and 3 bases at J; junction bases unmatched: 8. The CDR3 DNA reads TGTGCCAGCAGCGAATTAGGGACTAGCGGGGGGGTGACAGATACGCAGTATTTT. Its protein product is CASSELGTSGGVTDTQYF.

Concerning this clone: At the DNA level, this CDR3 is encoded by other sequences in the same sample as well. This chain connects TRBV7-2 to TRBJ2-2; D unclear. The V end lost 1 base, the J end lost 1 base, and 4 bases lay between the germline ends. Germline lookup yields CDR1 SGHTA and CDR2 FQGNSA. The CDR3 loop spans 14 amino acids. The CDR3 DNA sequence: TGTGCCAGCAGCTTAGTTAGGAACACCGGGGAGCTGTTTTTT. Amino acid sequence: CASSLVRNTGELFF.